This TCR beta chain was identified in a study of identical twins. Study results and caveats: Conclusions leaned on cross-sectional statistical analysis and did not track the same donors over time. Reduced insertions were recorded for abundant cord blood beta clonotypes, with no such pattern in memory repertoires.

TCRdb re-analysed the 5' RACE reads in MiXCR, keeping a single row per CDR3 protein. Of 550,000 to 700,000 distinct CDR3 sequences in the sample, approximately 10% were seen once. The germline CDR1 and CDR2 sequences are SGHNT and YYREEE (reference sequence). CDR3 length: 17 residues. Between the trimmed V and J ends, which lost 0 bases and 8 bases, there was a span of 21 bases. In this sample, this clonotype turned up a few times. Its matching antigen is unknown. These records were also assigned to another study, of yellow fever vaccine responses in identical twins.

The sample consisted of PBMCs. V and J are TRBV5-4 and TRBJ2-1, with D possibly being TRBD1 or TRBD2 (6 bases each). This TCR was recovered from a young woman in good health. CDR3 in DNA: TGTGCCAGCAGCTTGGGACGGGAGCGCTACAGGGTGTATGAGCAGTTCTTC. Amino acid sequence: CASSLGRERYRVYEQFF.